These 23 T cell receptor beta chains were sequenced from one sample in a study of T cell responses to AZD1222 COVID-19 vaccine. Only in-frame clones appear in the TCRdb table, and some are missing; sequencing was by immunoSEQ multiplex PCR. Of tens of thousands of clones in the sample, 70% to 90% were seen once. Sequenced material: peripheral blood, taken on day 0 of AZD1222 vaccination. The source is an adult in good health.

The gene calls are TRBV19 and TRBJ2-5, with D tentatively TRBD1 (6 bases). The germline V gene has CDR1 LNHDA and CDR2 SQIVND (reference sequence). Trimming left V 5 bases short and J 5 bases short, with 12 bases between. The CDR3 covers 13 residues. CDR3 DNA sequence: TGTGCCAGTAGTTCGGACAGTCGGGAGACCCAGTACTTC. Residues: CASSSDSRETQYF.

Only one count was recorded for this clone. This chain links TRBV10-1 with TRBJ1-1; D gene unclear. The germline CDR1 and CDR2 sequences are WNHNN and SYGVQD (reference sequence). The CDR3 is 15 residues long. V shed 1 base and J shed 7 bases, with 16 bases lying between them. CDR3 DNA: TGCGCCAGCAGTGAGTTGGCCAGCGTGGGGTTTGAAGCTTTCTTT. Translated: CASSELASVGFEAFF.

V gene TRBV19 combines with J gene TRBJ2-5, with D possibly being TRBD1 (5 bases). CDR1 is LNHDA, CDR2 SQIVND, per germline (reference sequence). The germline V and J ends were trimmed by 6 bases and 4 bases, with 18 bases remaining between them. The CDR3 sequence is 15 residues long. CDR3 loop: CASSSSGLGLETQYF. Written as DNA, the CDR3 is TGTGCCAGTAGCTCCTCAGGGTTGGGGCTAGAGACCCAGTACTTC.

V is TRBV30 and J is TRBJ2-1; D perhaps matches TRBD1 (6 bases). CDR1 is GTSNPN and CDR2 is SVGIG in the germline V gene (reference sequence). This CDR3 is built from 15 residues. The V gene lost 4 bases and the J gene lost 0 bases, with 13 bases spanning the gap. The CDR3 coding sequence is TGTGCCTGGACCACGGACAGTAGCTCCTACAATGAGCAGTTCTTC. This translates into CAWTTDSSSYNEQFF.

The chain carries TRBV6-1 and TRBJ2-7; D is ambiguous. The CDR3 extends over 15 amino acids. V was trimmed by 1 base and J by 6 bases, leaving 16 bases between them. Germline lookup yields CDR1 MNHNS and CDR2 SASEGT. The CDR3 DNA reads TGTGCCAGCAGTGAAGTTGCAGAAAGGAATTCCGAGCAGTACTTC. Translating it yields CASSEVAERNSEQYF.

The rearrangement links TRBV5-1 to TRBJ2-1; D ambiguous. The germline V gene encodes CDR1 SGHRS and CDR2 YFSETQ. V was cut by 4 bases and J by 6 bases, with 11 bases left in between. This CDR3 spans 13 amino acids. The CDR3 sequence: CASSSLVGNEQFF. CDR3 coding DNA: TGCGCCAGCAGCAGTCTGGTGGGCAATGAGCAGTTCTTC.

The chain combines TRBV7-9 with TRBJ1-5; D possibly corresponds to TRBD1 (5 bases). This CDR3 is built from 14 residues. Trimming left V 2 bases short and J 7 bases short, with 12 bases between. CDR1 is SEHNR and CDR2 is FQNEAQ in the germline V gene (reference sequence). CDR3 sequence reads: CASSLQGSGQPQHF. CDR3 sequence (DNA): TGTGCCAGCAGCTTACAGGGAAGTGGGCAGCCCCAGCATTTT.

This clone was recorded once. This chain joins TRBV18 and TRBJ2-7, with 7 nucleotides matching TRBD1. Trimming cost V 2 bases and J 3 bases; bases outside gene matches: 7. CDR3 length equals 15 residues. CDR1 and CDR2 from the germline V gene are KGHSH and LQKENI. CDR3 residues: CASSPGVTGSYEQYF. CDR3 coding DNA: TGTGCCAGCTCACCAGGTGTGACAGGGAGCTACGAGCAGTACTTC.

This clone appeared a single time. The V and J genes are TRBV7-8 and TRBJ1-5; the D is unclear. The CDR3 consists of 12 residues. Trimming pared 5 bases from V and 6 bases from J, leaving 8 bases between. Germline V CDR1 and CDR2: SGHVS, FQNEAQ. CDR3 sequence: CASSARSQPQHF. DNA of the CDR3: TGTGCCAGCAGCGCTAGGAGTCAGCCCCAGCATTTT.

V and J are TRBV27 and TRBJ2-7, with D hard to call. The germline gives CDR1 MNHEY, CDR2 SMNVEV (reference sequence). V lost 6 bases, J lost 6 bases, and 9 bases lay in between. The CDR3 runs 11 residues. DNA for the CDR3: TGTGCCAGCAGGCGCGACTCCGAGCAGTACTTC. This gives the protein CASRRDSEQYF.

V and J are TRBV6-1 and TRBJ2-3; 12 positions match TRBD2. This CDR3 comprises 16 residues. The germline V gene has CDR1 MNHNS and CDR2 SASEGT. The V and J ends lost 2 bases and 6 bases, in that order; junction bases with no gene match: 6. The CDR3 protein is CASSESTSGSHDTQYF. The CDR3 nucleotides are TGTGCCAGCAGTGAATCGACTAGCGGGAGTCACGATACGCAGTATTTT.

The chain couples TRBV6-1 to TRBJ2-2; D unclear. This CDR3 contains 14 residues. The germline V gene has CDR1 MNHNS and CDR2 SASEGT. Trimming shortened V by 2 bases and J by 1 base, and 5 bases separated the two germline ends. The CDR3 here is CASSENRNTGELFF. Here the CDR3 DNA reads TGTGCCAGCAGTGAAAACAGGAACACCGGGGAGCTGTTTTTT.

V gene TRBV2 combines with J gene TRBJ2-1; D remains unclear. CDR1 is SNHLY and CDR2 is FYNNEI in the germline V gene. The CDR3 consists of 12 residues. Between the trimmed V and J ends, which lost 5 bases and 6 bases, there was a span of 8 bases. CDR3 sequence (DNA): TGTGCCAGCAGTCGCCTTAGCAATGAGCAGTTCTTC. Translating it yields CASSRLSNEQFF.

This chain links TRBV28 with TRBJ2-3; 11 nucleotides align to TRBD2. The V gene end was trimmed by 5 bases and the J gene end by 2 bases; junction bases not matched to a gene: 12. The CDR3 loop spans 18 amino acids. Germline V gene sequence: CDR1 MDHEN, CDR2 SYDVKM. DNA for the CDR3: TGTGCCAGCAGTCGCACGGGACTAGCGGAGCCCTCCACAGATACGCAGTATTTT. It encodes CASSRTGLAEPSTDTQYF. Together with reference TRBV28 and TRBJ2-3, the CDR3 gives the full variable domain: DVKVTQSSRYLVKRTGEKVFLECVQDMDHENMFWYRQDPGLGLRLIYFSYDVKMKEKGDIPEGYSVSREKKERFSLILESASTNQTSMYLCASSRTGLAEPSTDTQYFGPGTRLTVL.

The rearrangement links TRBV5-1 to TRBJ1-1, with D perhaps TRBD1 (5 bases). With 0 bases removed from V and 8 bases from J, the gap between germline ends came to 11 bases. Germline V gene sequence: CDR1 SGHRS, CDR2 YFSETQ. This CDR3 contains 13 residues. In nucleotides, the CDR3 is TGCGCCAGCAGCTTGGATTGGGGGTTGGAAGCTTTCTTT. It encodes CASSLDWGLEAFF.

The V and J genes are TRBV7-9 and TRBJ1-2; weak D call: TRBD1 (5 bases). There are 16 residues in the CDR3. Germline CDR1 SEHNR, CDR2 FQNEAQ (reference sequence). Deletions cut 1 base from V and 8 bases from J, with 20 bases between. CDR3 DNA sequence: TGTGCCAGCAGCTTAGGTTCCCTTCGGGGGATGGGCGGCTACACCTTC. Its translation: CASSLGSLRGMGGYTF.

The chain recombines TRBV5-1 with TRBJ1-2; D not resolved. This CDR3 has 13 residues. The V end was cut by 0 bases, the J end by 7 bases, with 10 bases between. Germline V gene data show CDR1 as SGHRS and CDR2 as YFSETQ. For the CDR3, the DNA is TGCGCCAGCAGCTTGGCCTCCCGTTCTGGCTACACCTTC. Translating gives CASSLASRSGYTF.

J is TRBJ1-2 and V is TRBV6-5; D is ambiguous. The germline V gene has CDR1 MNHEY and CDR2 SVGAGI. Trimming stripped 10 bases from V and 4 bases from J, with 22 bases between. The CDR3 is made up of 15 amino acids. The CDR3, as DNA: TGTGCCACTCAAGAGCATTCTCGGGCGGGCTATGGCTACACCTTC. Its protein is CATQEHSRAGYGYTF.

CDR3 loop: CAWSVNRKKTQYF. CDR3 in DNA: TGTGCCTGGAGTGTAAACAGGAAAAAGACCCAGTACTTC. The chain carries TRBV30 and TRBJ2-5, with D possibly TRBD1 on 5 matching bases. V shed 0 bases and J shed 6 bases, with 11 bases lying between them. Germline-derived CDR1 and CDR2 are GTSNPN and SVGIG (reference sequence). CDR3 length: 13 amino acids.

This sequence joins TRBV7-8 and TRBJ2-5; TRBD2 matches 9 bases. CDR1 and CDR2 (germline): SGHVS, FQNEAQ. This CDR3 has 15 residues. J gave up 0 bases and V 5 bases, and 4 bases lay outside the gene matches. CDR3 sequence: CASSLGLAYQETQYF. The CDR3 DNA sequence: TGTGCCAGCAGCCTGGGACTAGCTTACCAAGAGACCCAGTACTTC.

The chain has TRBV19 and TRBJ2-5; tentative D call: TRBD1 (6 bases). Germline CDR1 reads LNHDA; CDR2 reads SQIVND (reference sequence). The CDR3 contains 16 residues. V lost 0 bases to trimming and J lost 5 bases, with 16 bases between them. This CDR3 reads CASSIDVRGRSETQYF. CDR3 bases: TGTGCCAGTAGTATAGATGTCAGGGGTAGGTCTGAGACCCAGTACTTC.

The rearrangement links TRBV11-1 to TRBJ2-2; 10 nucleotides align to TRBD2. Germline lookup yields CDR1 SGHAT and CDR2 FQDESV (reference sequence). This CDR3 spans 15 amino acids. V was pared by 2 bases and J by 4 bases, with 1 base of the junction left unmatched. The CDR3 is CASSLTSGITGELFF. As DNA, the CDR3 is TGTGCCAGCAGCTTAACTAGCGGGATCACCGGGGAGCTGTTTTTT.

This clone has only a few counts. CDR3 loop: CASSQDKRASGRNWETQYF. CDR3 DNA sequence: TGTGCCAGCAGCCAAGATAAAAGGGCTAGCGGGAGGAATTGGGAGACCCAGTACTTC. The gene calls are TRBV14 and TRBJ2-5; 11 bases map to TRBD2. J was trimmed by 5 bases and V by 0 bases; bases with no gene match: 14. Germline V gene lookup returns CDR1 SGHDN and CDR2 FVKESK. The CDR3 contains 19 residues. Drawing the rest from reference TRBV14 and TRBJ2-5, the complete variable domain is EAGVTQFPSHSVIEKGQTVTLRCDPISGHDNLYWYRRVMGKEIKFLLHFVKESKQDESGMPNNRFLAERTGGTYSTLKVQPAELEDSGVYFCASSQDKRASGRNWETQYFGPGTRLLVL.